The present entry profiles one TCR beta chain with its context. This specimen belongs to a study of blood T cell repertoires in COVID-19. TCRdb's copy holds only in-frame clones and misses some; the assay was immunoSEQ multiplex PCR. The sample comprises roughly 240,000 clones, more than 65% of which are singletons, and about 2% rests with the top ten. J was trimmed by 8 bases and V by 0 bases; bases with no gene match: 8. The CDR3 runs 16 residues. The V gene's germline CDR1 is ENHRY and CDR2 SYGVKD. The chain couples TRBV10-3 to TRBJ2-1; 9 nucleotides line up with TRBD2. Sequencing was carried out using peripheral blood. The sequence was collected from a man aged 35-49 years who had recovered from COVID-19. This chain's CDR3 is CAISESSGGRADEQFF. The CDR3 DNA reads TGTGCCATCAGTGAGTCGAGTGGCGGGAGGGCGGATGAGCAGTTCTTC.